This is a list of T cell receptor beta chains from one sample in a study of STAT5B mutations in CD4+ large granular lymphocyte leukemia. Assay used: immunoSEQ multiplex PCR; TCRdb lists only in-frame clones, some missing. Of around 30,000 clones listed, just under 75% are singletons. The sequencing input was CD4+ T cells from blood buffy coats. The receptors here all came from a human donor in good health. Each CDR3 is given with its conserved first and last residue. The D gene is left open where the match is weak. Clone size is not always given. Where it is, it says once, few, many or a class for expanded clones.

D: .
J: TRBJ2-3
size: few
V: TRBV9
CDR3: CASSKRSRTDTQYF
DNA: TGTGCCAGCAGCAAAAGGTCTAGAACAGATACGCAGTATTTT

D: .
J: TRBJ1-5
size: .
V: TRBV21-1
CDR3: CASPPPSPQHF
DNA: TGTGCCAGCCCTCCCCCGTCGCCCCAGCATTTT

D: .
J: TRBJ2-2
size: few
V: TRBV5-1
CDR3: CASSLMEELFF
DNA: TGCGCCAGCAGCTTGATGGAAGAGCTGTTTTTT

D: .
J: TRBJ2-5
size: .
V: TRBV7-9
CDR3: CASSGQGLGTQYF
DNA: TGTGCCAGCAGCGGCCAGGGTCTAGGGACCCAGTACTTC

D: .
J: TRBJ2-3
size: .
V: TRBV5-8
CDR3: CASTQDTVGTDTQYF
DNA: TGTGCCAGCACCCAGGACACAGTCGGCACAGATACGCAGTATTTT

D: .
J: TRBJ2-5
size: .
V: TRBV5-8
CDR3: CASRSWETQYF
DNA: TGTGCCAGCCGCAGCTGGGAGACCCAGTACTTC

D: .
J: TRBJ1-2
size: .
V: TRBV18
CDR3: CASSPNGYGYTF
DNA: TGTGCCAGCTCACCAAACGGCTATGGCTACACCTTC

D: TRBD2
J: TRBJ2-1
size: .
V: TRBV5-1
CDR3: CASSRGLAGLSADEQFF
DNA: TGCGCCAGCAGCAGAGGACTAGCGGGTCTATCAGCGGATGAGCAGTTCTTC

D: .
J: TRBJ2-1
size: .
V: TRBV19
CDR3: CASSPGPRVGEQFF
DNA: TGTGCCAGTAGTCCGGGACCGCGGGTCGGTGAGCAGTTCTTC

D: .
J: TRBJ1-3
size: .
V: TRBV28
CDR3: CASSTPYSGNTIYF
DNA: TGTGCCAGCAGTACTCCATACTCTGGAAACACCATATATTTT

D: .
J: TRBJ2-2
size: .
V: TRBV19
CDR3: CASSSRSAELTGELFF
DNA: TGTGCCAGTAGTTCCCGATCAGCGGAACTCACCGGGGAGCTGTTTTTT

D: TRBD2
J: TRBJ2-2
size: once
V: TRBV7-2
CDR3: CASSLEALAGNTGELFF
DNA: TGTGCCAGCAGCTTAGAGGCTCTAGCGGGAAACACCGGGGAGCTGTTTTTT

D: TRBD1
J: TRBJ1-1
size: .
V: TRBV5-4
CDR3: CASSQLTGDTEAFF
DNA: TGCGCCAGCAGCCAACTAACAGGGGATACTGAAGCTTTCTTT

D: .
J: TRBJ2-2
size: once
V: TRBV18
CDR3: CASSPRAANTGELFF
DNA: TGTGCCAGCTCGCCAAGGGCAGCGAACACCGGGGAGCTGTTTTTT

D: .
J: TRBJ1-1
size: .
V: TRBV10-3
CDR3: CAISEWGNTEAFF
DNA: TGTGCCATCAGTGAGTGGGGGAATACTGAAGCTTTCTTT

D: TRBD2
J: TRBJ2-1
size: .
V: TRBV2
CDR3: CASRGGGRANSEQFF
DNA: TGTGCCAGCAGGGGCGGCGGGAGGGCCAATAGTGAGCAGTTCTTC

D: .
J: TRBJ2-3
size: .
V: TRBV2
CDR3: CASSASQGGTQYF
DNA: TGTGCCAGCAGTGCAAGTCAGGGGGGAACGCAGTATTTT

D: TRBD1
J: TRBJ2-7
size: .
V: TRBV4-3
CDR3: CASSQDGRTGFYEQYF
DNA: TGCGCCAGCAGCCAAGATGGTAGGACAGGCTTCTACGAGCAGTACTTC

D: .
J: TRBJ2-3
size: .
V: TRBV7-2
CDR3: CASSPGGGIADTQYF
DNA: TGTGCCAGCAGCCCCGGCGGCGGGATTGCAGATACGCAGTATTTT

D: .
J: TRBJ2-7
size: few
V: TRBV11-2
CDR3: CASSSPVRLEQYF
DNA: TGTGCCAGCAGCTCGCCCGTCCGGCTCGAGCAGTACTTC

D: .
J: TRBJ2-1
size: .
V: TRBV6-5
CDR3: CASSLEGPHNEQFF
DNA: TGTGCCAGCAGTTTAGAGGGCCCTCACAATGAGCAGTTCTTC

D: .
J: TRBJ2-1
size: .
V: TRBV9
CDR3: CASSVRLGNEQFF
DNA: TGTGCCAGCAGCGTCCGTTTGGGGAATGAGCAGTTCTTC

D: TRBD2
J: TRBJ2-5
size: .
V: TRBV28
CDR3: CASSLYGTRQETQYF
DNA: TGTGCCAGCAGTTTATATGGGACTAGGCAAGAGACCCAGTACTTC

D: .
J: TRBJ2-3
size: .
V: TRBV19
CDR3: CASSLEGAGTQYF
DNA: TGTGCCAGTAGTTTAGAGGGTGCGGGTACGCAGTATTTT

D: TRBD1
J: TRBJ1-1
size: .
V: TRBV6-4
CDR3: CASSENRGTEAFF
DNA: TGTGCCAGCAGTGAGAACAGGGGGACCGAAGCTTTCTTT

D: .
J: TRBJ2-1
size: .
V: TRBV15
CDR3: CATSRDARVNEQFF
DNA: TGTGCCACCAGCAGAGATGCGAGGGTCAATGAGCAGTTCTTC

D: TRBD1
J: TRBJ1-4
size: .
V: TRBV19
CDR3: CASRDSLNEKLFF
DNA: TGTGCCAGCAGGGACAGTCTTAATGAAAAACTGTTTTTT

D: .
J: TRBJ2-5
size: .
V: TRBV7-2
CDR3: CASSLGWQGGQYF
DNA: TGTGCCAGCAGCTTAGGGTGGCAGGGAGGCCAGTACTTC

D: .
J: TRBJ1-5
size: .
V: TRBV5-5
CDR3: CASSLTSNQPQHF
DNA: TGTGCCAGCAGCCTAACAAGCAATCAGCCCCAGCATTTT

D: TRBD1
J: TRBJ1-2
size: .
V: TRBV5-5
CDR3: CASSTDRFDYGYTF
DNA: TGTGCCAGCAGCACGGACAGGTTCGACTATGGCTACACCTTC

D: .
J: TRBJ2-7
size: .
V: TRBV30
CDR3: CAWKSAGSSYEQYF
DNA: TGTGCCTGGAAATCCGCGGGGAGCTCCTACGAGCAGTACTTC

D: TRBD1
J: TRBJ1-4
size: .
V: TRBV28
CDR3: CASHAGARGEKLFF
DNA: TGTGCCAGTCATGCGGGGGCCAGGGGGGAAAAACTGTTTTTT

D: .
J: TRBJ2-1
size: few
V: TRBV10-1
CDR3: CASRGYGFEQFF
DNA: TGCGCCAGCCGAGGGTACGGATTTGAGCAGTTCTTC

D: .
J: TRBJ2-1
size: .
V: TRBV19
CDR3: CASSIGTSNEQFF
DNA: TGTGCCAGTAGTATCGGGACCAGCAATGAGCAGTTCTTC

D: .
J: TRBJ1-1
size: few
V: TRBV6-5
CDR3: CASRSGPHTEAFF
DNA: TGTGCCAGCAGGTCGGGACCGCACACTGAAGCTTTCTTT

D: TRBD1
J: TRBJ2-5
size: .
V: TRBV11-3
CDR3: CASSPGQGDGGETQYF
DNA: TGTGCCAGCAGCCCCGGACAGGGTGACGGAGGAGAGACCCAGTACTTC

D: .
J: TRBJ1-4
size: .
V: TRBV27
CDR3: CASSSSRVLANEKLFF
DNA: TGTGCCAGCAGTTCTTCCAGGGTGTTGGCTAATGAAAAACTGTTTTTT

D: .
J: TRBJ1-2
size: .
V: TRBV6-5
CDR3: CASRGAGLYGYTF
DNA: TGTGCCAGCAGGGGGGCAGGTCTCTATGGCTACACCTTC

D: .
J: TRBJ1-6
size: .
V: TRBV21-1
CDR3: CASSNWGSRGPFPNSPLHF
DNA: TGTGCCAGCAGCAACTGGGGGTCGAGGGGTCCCTTCCCCAATTCACCCCTCCACTTT

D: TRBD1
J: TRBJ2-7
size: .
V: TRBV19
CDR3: CASESTKGALGEQYF
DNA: TGTGCCAGCGAAAGCACAAAGGGGGCGCTGGGCGAGCAGTACTTC

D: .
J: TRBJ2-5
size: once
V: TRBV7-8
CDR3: CASSFEQGLETQYF
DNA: TGTGCCAGCAGCTTTGAACAGGGATTAGAGACCCAGTACTTC

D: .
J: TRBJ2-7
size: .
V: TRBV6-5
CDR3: CASGRYDSYEQYF
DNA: TGTGCCAGCGGTAGGTACGACTCCTACGAGCAGTACTTC

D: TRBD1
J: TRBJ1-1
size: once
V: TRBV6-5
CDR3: CASSYGTGGADTEAFF
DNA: TGTGCCAGCAGTTACGGCACAGGGGGCGCAGACACTGAAGCTTTCTTT

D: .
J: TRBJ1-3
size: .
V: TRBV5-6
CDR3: CASAERPDSFSGNTIYF
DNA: TGTGCCAGCGCGGAGAGGCCAGATTCTTTCTCTGGAAACACCATATATTTT

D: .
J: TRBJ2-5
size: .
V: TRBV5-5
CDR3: CASSLAGAKYVETQYF
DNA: TGTGCCAGCAGCTTGGCTGGGGCTAAGTATGTTGAGACCCAGTACTTC

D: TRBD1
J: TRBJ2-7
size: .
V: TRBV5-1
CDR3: CASSLAGQVSYEQYF
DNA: TGCGCCAGCAGCTTGGCCGGACAGGTTTCCTACGAGCAGTACTTC

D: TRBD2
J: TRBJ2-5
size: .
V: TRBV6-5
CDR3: CASSRTSAEREQYF
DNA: TGTGCCAGCAGCCGGACTAGCGCCGAGCGGGAGCAGTACTTC

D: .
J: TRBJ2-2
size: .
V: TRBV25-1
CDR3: CARNRDCSGELFF
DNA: TGTGCCAGAAACAGGGATTGCTCCGGGGAGCTGTTTTTT

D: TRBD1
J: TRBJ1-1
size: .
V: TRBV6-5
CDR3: CASSYFQGARTEAFF
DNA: TGTGCCAGCAGTTATTTTCAGGGGGCGCGGACTGAAGCTTTCTTT

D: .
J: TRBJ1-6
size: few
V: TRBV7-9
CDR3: CASSLGGQPSPLHF
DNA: TGTGCCAGCAGCTTAGGAGGACAGCCTTCACCCCTCCACTTT

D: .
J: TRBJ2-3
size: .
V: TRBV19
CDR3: CASSRGTFEADTQYF
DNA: TGTGCCAGTAGTAGAGGAACCTTTGAAGCAGATACGCAGTATTTT